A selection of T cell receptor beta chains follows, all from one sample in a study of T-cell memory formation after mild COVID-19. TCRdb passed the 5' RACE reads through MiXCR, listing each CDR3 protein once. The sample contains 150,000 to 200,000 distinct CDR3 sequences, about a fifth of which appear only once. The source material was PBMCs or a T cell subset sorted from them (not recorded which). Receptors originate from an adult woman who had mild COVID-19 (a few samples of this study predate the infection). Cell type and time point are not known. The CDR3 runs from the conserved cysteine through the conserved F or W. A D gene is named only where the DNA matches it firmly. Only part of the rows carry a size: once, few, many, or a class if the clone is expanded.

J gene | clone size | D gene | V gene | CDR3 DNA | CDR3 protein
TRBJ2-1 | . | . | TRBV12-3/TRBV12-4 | TGTGCCAGCAGTTTCGAGGGGAGCAATGAGCAGTTCTTC | CASSFEGSNEQFF
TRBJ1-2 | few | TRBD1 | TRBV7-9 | TGTGCCAGCAGCTTAGTAGGGGACAGGGCTAACTATGGCTACACCTTC | CASSLVGDRANYGYTF
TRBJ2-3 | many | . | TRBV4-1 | TGCGCCAGCGCCACAACCTGGGTGTACACAGATACGCAGTATTTT | CASATTWVYTDTQYF
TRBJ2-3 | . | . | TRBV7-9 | TGTGCCAGCAGCTTAGTGGTTCGGGAAGAGGCAGATACGCAGTATTTT | CASSLVVREEADTQYF
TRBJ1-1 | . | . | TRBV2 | TGTGCCAGCAGTTTAGGGGCCTCGGGCACTGAAGCTTTCTTT | CASSLGASGTEAFF
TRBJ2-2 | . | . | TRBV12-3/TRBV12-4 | TGTGCCAGCGGGACGCAGGGAAACACCGGGGAGCTGTTTTTT | CASGTQGNTGELFF
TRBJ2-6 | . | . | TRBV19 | TGTGCCAGTAGTATAGGGGGCTCTGGGGCCAACGTCCTGACTTTC | CASSIGGSGANVLTF
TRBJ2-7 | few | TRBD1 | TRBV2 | TGTGCCAGCAGTCCTCGGACAGGGGCTGACGAGCAGTACTTC | CASSPRTGADEQYF
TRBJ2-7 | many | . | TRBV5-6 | TGTGCCAGCAGCTACGGGGCCTCACCCTCCTACGAGCAGTACTTC | CASSYGASPSYEQYF
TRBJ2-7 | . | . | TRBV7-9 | TGTGCCAGCAGCTTCTCTACAGGGTCCTACGAGCAGTACTTC | CASSFSTGSYEQYF
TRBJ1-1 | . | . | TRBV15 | TGTGCCACCAGCAGAGTCGTTGGGGGGACTGAAGCTTTCTTT | CATSRVVGGTEAFF
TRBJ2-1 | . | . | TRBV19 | TGTGCCAGTAGTGCTCAGGGTAATGAGCAGTTCTTC | CASSAQGNEQFF
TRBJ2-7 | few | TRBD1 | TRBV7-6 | TGTGCCAGCAGCTTAGCGATTGCAGGGGGCGTCCCCTACGAGCAGTACTTC | CASSLAIAGGVPYEQYF
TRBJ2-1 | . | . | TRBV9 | TGTGCCAGCAGCACATTTAACAATGAGCAGTTCTTC | CASSTFNNEQFF
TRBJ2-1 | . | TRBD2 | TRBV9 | TGTGCCAGCAGCGTATTGACGGGAGGGATACACAATGAGCAGTTCTTC | CASSVLTGGIHNEQFF
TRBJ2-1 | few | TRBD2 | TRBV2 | TGTGCCAGCAGAGGTGCTAAGCGGGGGCCTAACAATGAGCAGTTCTTC | CASRGAKRGPNNEQFF
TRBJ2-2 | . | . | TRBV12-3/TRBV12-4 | TGTGCCAGCAGCTCTCCGCTAATCGGTCCCGGGGAGCTGTTTTTT | CASSSPLIGPGELFF
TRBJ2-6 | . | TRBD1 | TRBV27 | TGTGCCAGCAGTTTATCCCCTGGACAGGCGGGGGCCAACGTCCTGACTTTC | CASSLSPGQAGANVLTF
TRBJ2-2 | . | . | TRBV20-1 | TGCAGTGCCGTAGGCGCGAACACCGGGGAGCTGTTTTTT | CSAVGANTGELFF
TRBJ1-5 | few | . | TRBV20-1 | TGCAGTGCTAGGCCCGGGGGAGGCAATCAGCCCCAGCATTTT | CSARPGGGNQPQHF
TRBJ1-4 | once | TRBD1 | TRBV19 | TGTGCCCATCTCACCACAGGGGAGGCTGAAAAACTGTTTTTT | CAHLTTGEAEKLFF
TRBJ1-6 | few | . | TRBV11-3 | TGTGCCAGCAGCCTAGGGGGAGGAGATTCACCCCTCCACTTT | CASSLGGGDSPLHF
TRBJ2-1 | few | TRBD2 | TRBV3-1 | TGTGCCAGCAGCCAAGTGGGACTAGCGGGAGGGAAATACAATGAGCAGTTCTTC | CASSQVGLAGGKYNEQFF
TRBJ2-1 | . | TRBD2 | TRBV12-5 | TGTGCTAGTGGCACCTCTTTGAGTAGCGGGAGAACAGCTGAGCAGTTCTTC | CASGTSLSSGRTAEQFF
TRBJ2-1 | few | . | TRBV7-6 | TGTGCCAGCAGCTTAGATCCAGGGTTGAGCTCCTACAATGAGCAGTTCTTC | CASSLDPGLSSYNEQFF
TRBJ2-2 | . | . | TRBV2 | TGTGCCAGCAGTGAAGTGGGGGGCACTAGCTACCTGAACACCGGGGAGCTGTTTTTT | CASSEVGGTSYLNTGELFF
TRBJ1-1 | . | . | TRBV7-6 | TGTGCCAGCAGCTTAGGGGCCGGGGTCACTGAAGCTTTCTTT | CASSLGAGVTEAFF
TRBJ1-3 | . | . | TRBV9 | TGTGCCAGCAGCGTAGATCGGGTGCTCTCTGGAAACACCATATATTTT | CASSVDRVLSGNTIYF
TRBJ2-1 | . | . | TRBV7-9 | TGTGCCAGCAGCTTGGCAGGCCGGGGGTACAATGAGCAGTTCTTC | CASSLAGRGYNEQFF
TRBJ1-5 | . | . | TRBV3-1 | TGTGCCAGCAGTCCGGACAGTAGCAATCAGCCCCAGCATTTT | CASSPDSSNQPQHF
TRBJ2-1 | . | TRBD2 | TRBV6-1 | TGTGCCAGCAGAGAAGGGACTAGCGGGCGTAATGAGCAGTTCTTC | CASREGTSGRNEQFF
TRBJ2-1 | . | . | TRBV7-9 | TGTGCCAGCAGCCTTAGCGAATGGACCTCTTTAGGTGAGCAGTTCTTC | CASSLSEWTSLGEQFF
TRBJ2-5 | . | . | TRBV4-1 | TGCGCCAGCAGCCAAGTTGGTGGGGAAGGGACCCAGTACTTC | CASSQVGGEGTQYF
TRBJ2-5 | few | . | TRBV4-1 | TGCGCCAGCAGTGGGGGGCTGAACCAAGAGACCCAGTACTTC | CASSGGLNQETQYF
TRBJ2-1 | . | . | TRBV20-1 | TGCAGTGCTAGCGGTTTGAATGAGCAGTTCTTC | CSASGLNEQFF
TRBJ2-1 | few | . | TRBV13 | TGTGCCAGCAGCTTAGGCGGGGTAGGCCGGAATGAGCAGTTCTTC | CASSLGGVGRNEQFF
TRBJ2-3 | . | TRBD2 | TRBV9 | TGTGCCAGCTCTAGGCTAGCGGGAGGAGGAGCAAGGGGGCAGTATTTT | CASSRLAGGGARGQYF
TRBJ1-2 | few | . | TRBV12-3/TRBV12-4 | TGTGCCAGCACCAACCCAGGGATAGCTAACTATGGCTACACCTTC | CASTNPGIANYGYTF
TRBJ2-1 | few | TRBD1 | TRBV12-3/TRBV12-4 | TGTGCCACCGGGGACAGGGCTCACAATGAGCAGTTCTTC | CATGDRAHNEQFF
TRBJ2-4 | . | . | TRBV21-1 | TGTGCCAGCCACTCTATCTGGGGTTCGGAGAACATTCAGTACTTC | CASHSIWGSENIQYF
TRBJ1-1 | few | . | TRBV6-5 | TGTGCCAGCAGCAGGGAGTGGAACACTGAAGCTTTCTTT | CASSREWNTEAFF
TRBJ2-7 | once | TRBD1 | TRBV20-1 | TGCAGTGCTCAGGACAGGGTAGAAGGGAACGAGCAGTACTTC | CSAQDRVEGNEQYF
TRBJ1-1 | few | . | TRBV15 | TGTGCCACGCTGACAGATCGGGCTGAAGCTTTCTTT | CATLTDRAEAFF
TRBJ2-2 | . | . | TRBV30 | TGTGCCTGGAGTGTATTACCCGGGGAGCTGTTTTTT | CAWSVLPGELFF
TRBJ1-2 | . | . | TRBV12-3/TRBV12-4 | TGTGCCAGCAGTTTAGGGCCAGAGTATGGCTACACCTTC | CASSLGPEYGYTF
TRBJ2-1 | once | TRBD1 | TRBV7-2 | TGTGCCAGCAGCTTCGTACAGGGGGTCTACAATGAGCAGTTCTTC | CASSFVQGVYNEQFF
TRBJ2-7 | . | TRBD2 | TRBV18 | TGTGCCAGCTCACCAAGCGGAGCGGGGTCCTACGAGCAGTACTTC | CASSPSGAGSYEQYF
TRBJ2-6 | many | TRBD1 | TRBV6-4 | TGTGCCAGCAGTGACTCGACAGGGGCTGGGGCCAACGTCCTGACTTTC | CASSDSTGAGANVLTF
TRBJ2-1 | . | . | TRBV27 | TGTGCCAGCAGTTTTTTCTCAGGGGTTTTGAATGAGCAGTTCTTC | CASSFFSGVLNEQFF
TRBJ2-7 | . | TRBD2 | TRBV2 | TGTGCCAGCAGAACCCTTTTAGCGGGAGAGCTCTACGAGCAGTACTTC | CASRTLLAGELYEQYF
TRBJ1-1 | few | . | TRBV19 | TGTGCCAGTAGTATAACGGCAGCGAACACTGAAGCTTTCTTT | CASSITAANTEAFF
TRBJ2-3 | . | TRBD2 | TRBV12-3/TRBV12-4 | TGTGCCAGCAGCCCAGGACTGGCCCCGGTTAGCGGGAGGGCCGGGTCAACAGATACGCAGTATTTT | CASSPGLAPVSGRAGSTDTQYF
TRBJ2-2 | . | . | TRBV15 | TGTGCCACCAGCAGCTACAGGACCGGGGAGCTGTTTTTT | CATSSYRTGELFF
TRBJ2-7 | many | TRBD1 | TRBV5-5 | TGTGCCAGCAGCTGGGGACAGACCTACGAGCAGTACTTC | CASSWGQTYEQYF
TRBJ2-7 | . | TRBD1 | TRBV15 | TGTGCCACCAGCAGAGCGGGGAGACAGGGGACCTACGAGCAGTACTTC | CATSRAGRQGTYEQYF
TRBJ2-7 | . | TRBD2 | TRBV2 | TGTGCCAGCAGTGTTCTAGCGGGGGGGGCCGGCGAGCAGTACTTC | CASSVLAGGAGEQYF